This T cell receptor beta chain stems from a study of T cells in Graves' hyperthyroidism and ophthalmopathy (dated by TCRdb to about 2019). Notes on the research overall: Peripheral blood samples were taken at the time of initial diagnosis, prior to any treatment. To identify distinguishing TCR V-J signatures, a discovery cohort of around 100 patients was used, comprising 40 to 45 with Graves' ophthalmopathy and 57 with stable Graves' hyperthyroidism. Whether ophthalmopathy could be predicted prospectively was tested in an independent validation cohort made up of roughly 20 hyperthyroidism patients plus 17 patients who later progressed to ophthalmopathy. The approximately 100 discovery patients were randomly divided into training and test sets at a 7:3 ratio. In about 6 Graves' hyperthyroidism patients, the study also compared T-cell repertoires from thyroid tissue with T-cell repertoires from blood. After blood sampling, hyperthyroidism patients were treated with methimazole at a starting dose of 30 mg daily, and ophthalmopathy patients were treated with high-dose intravenous methylprednisolone. According to the paper, TCR Vbeta CDR3 sequencing was carried out on 135 peripheral blood samples, which came from more than 40 ophthalmopathy, fewer than 80 hyperthyroidism and roughly 17 progressor patients. General conclusions and limits of the study: In validation, the model predicted progression to ophthalmopathy a median of approximately 6.6 months before onset, with approximately 68% sensitivity and about 72% specificity. Ophthalmopathy was separated from stable hyperthyroidism by a 13 V-J signature model, with 85% to 90% sensitivity and about 84% specificity obtained in cross-validation and 80%/75% obtained in testing. Most expanded thyroid clonotypes (frequency above 0.001) were also detected in blood, suggesting blood repertoires may reflect thyroid immune responses. No statistical method was used to fix the sample size in advance, and group allocation was not hidden from the investigators.

The TCR beta CDR3 regions were amplified from the RNA transcripts. The first round of RT-PCR for the TCR CDR3 was performed with the HTBI primer set and the Qiagen OneStep RT-PCR kit. The libraries were constructed in a second round of multiplex PCR and then size-selected and purified. Paired-end sequencing of the libraries was performed with 100 bp reads on an Illumina HiSeq2000. Under the source paper's analysis protocol: SOAPnuke was used to process the raw data, with reads discarded if the reads contained adapters or uncalled bases, had a mean Phred below 15, or lacked an exact constant-primer or identifier match. High-quality paired reads were merged using COPE v1.2.5, and each unique nucleotide sequence was defined as a clonotype. MiTCR v1.1 was used to align clonotypes to the IMGT TRBV, TRBD and TRBJ reference segments. Only V-J combinations with frequency above 0.0001, covering 99% to 99.2% of repertoires, were analysed. The TCS score was defined as F50 (clonal expansion) divided by E x V (chaos), with BLOSUM62-based TCRdist calculated between CDR3 peptides within each V-J. Welch's t-statistics and random forest reduced roughly 540 V-J features to under 15, which were used in a naive Bayes classifier (R e1071). The public reads were reprocessed in TCRdb via fastp at Q25 and MiXCR, keeping in-frame beta chains. For every CDR3 protein sequence, its rows merge into one entry that carries the most common genes and DNA. It is TCRdb's table, rather than the study itself, that gives the V and J calls and clone size. In all, the sample holds about 410,000 distinct CDR3 sequences, and roughly 14% of those were seen once. The ten most abundant clones make up around 14% of the sample.

In this sample, this clonotype turned up a few times. Its antigen specificity is not known. Within one base of it there is no much larger clone, and no base qualities were kept. Moderately to severely active disease, a Clinical Activity Score of at least 3, a NOSPECS grade of at least 4, and a duration under 3 months were present in ophthalmopathy patients. Any patient with an uncontrolled infection, another autoimmune disease, pregnancy or lactation was excluded. Diagnoses were based on clinical symptoms, serum thyroxine and TRAb, thyroid ultrasound and orbital computed tomography. PBMCs were separated from roughly 9.6 ml of fresh peripheral blood using Ficoll-Paque density gradient centrifugation. Total RNA was extracted with Trizol reagent, and quality was checked on an Agilent 2100 Bioanalyzer. The specimen sequenced was blood. The receptor comes from a man younger than 35 with Graves' ophthalmopathy.

The DNA sequence follows: TGTGCCATCAGTGAGTCTGGACTGGCGAGCTCCTACAATGAGCAGTTCTTC. This is translated as CAISESGLASSYNEQFF. The chain is assembled from TRBV10-3 and TRBJ2-1; tentative D gene TRBD2, with 5 bases matching. Counted from cysteine to phenylalanine, this CDR3 has 17 amino acids. Left in the record is the CDR3 DNA by itself, 51 bases read in frame from the first base. Trimming costs V 0 bases and J 0 bases, and their ends lie 12 bases apart. The germline V gene gives CDR1 as ENHRY and CDR2 as SYGVKD.